The rows below give T cell receptor beta chains drawn from one sample of a study of cytotoxic CD8 clonotypes in ibrutinib-treated CLL. TCRdb's table, derived via immunoSEQ multiplex PCR, lists solely in-frame clones and lacks some. Of approximately 80,000 clones in the sample, roughly 86% were seen once. The sample here was PBMCs, taken before ibrutinib treatment. Source of these receptors: a human donor with chronic lymphocytic leukemia. Each CDR3 is given with its conserved first and last residue. The order of the fields is V gene, J gene, D gene, CDR3 protein, CDR3 DNA. D genes are given only for firm matches.

TRBV6-5	TRBJ2-5	.	CASSYRGETQYF	TGTGCCAGCAGTTACCGGGGGGAGACCCAGTACTTC
TRBV5-1	TRBJ2-2	TRBD1	CASSLSGGAGELFF	TGCGCCAGCAGCTTGTCAGGGGGAGCCGGGGAGCTGTTTTTT
TRBV9	TRBJ1-3	.	CASSPRTAVSGNTIYF	TGTGCCAGCAGCCCCCGGACAGCCGTCTCTGGAAACACCATATATTTT
TRBV6-5	TRBJ2-7	.	CATETFQGYEQYF	TGTGCCACCGAGACGTTCCAGGGTTACGAGCAGTACTTC
TRBV11-2	TRBJ2-7	.	CASSSLSYEQYF	TGTGCCAGCAGCTCCCTGTCCTACGAGCAGTACTTC
TRBV30	TRBJ2-7	TRBD2	CAWRAGTSAFYEQYF	TGTGCCTGGAGGGCGGGGACTAGCGCGTTCTACGAGCAGTACTTC
TRBV4-3	TRBJ2-2	TRBD1	CASSPQPTGAGELFF	TGCGCCAGCAGCCCCCAACCAACAGGGGCCGGGGAGCTGTTTTTT
TRBV7-9	TRBJ2-7	.	CASSSWTVSYEQYF	TGTGCCAGCAGCTCCTGGACAGTGTCCTACGAGCAGTACTTC
TRBV9	TRBJ2-7	.	CASSGSGLDEQYF	TGTGCCAGCAGCGGATCGGGTTTGGACGAGCAGTACTTC
TRBV6-1	TRBJ1-5	.	CASREQGIGNQPQHF	TGTGCCAGCAGGGAACAGGGAATTGGCAATCAGCCCCAGCATTTT